The sequence of this T cell receptor (beta chain) was determined in a study of blood T cells in healthy people across ages. The authors ran a second PCR of roughly 7 to 11 cycles using a sample-barcoded 5' primer and a J-beta primer mix. Each cDNA molecule received a tag from a template-switch adaptor that had 12 random nucleotides. From the 5' RACE reads, TCRdb called clonotypes with MiXCR, one entry per CDR3 protein. The repertoire holds 920,000 or so distinct CDR3 sequences, with under 55% as singletons. Remarks on this clonotype: An end of the junction does not agree with germline; a read error may underlie this.

This CDR3 is built from 15 residues. Germline V lookup: CDR1 SGHDT, CDR2 YYEEEE. Sequencing was carried out using blood. This clonotype originated in a woman aged 60-75 years in good health. This rearrangement joins TRBV5-6 to TRBJ1-2, with 9 bases aligning to TRBD1. Written as DNA, the CDR3 is TGTGCCAGCAACTTGGTTACAGGGGGCAGCTATGGCTACACCTTC. It yields the protein CASNLVTGGSYGYTF. Complete variable domain (other parts from reference TRBV5-6 and TRBJ1-2): DAGVTQSPTHLIKTRGQQVTLRCSPKSGHDTVSWYQQALGQGPQFIFQYYEEEERQRGNFPDRFSGHQFPNYSSELNVNALLLGDSALYLCASNLVTGGSYGYTFGSGTRLTVV.